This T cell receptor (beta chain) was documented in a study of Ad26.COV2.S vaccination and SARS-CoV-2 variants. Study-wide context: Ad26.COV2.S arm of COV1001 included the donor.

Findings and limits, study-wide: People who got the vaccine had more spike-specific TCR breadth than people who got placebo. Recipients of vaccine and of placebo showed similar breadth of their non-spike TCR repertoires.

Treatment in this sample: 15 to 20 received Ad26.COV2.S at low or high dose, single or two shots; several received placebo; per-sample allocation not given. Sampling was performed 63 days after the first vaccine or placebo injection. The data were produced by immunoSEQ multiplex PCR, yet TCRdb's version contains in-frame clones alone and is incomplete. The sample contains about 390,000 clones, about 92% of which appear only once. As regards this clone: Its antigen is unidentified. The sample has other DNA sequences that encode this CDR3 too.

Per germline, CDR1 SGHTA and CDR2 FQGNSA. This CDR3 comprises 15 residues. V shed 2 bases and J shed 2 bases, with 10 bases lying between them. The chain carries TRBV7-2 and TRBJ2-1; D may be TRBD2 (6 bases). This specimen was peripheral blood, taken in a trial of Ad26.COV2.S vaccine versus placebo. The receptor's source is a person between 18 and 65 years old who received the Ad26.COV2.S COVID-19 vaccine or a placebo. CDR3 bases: TGTGCCAGCAGCTTAACGCCGGGGGCCTACAATGAGCAGTTCTTC. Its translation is CASSLTPGAYNEQFF.